Shown below are 17 T cell receptor beta chains from a single sample sequenced in a study of a mutant IDH1 vaccine in newly diagnosed glioma (dated by TCRdb to the early 2020s). The time point label for this specimen denotes: week 11, during vaccination. Every vaccine dose consisted of 300 ug of a 20-mer mutant IDH1 peptide in Montanide, administered subcutaneously together with topical imiquimod. The method was the immunoSEQ multiplex PCR assay. What TCRdb holds here is the immuneACCESS table cut down to in-frame rearrangements. Part of the clones is not present; checked against another copy, under half of the missing clones reflect an unresolved V gene, and the others are unexplained. The sample data list some 60,000 clones, and less than 85% of these were observed just once. The top ten clonotypes cover around 3.5% of the sample. Antigens of these TCRs are unknown. The sequencing used PBMCs, collected from a glioma patient whose treatment included an IDH1 peptide vaccine. All receptors derive from a man under 40 with glioma.

This chain links TRBV6-6 with TRBJ1-3; 8 positions agree with TRBD1. CDR1 is MNHNY and CDR2 is SVGAGI in the germline V gene (reference sequence). V gave up 2 bases and J gave up 3 bases; unmatched junction bases: 0. The CDR3 spans 14 residues. As DNA, the CDR3 is TGTGCCAGCAGTTACGGACAGGGTGGAAACACCATATATTTT. Amino acids: CASSYGQGGNTIYF.

This clone came up a few times. CDR3 coding DNA: TGTGCCAGCAGTATCACAGGGAAAAACATTCAGTACTTC. This translates into CASSITGKNIQYF. The chain has TRBV5-4 and TRBJ2-4; D perhaps matches TRBD1 (6 bases). Trimming pared 5 bases from V and 4 bases from J, leaving 10 bases between. This CDR3 is 13 amino acids long. CDR1 is SGHNT, CDR2 YYREEE, per germline (reference sequence).

The V and J genes are TRBV7-6 and TRBJ2-7; 7 nucleotides agree with TRBD1. The CDR3 loop spans 13 amino acids. V dropped 6 bases and J dropped 5; count of bases not matched to a gene: 7. The germline V gene has CDR1 SGHVS and CDR2 FNYEAQ. For the CDR3, the DNA is TGTGCCAGCAGACACACAGGGGTCAACGAGCAGTACTTC. Its translation is CASRHTGVNEQYF.

This clone is a singleton in its sample. The V gene is TRBV2, the J gene TRBJ1-1; D call uncertain. Germline V gene sequence: CDR1 SNHLY, CDR2 FYNNEI. Trimming cost V 7 bases and J 1 base, with 13 bases left between them. The CDR3 is made up of 14 amino acids. CDR3 sequence: CASILRWGNTEAFF. CDR3 bases: TGTGCCAGCATCCTTAGGTGGGGGAACACTGAAGCTTTCTTT.

J is TRBJ2-7 and V is TRBV7-2; 10 bases fit TRBD2. Per germline, CDR1 SGHTA and CDR2 FQGNSA. The CDR3 has 17 amino acids. The ends lost 0 bases at V and 3 bases at J; junction bases unmatched: 8. The CDR3 DNA follows: TGTGCCAGCAGCTTAGCGGCTAGCGGGGGCTCCTTCTACGAGCAGTACTTC. Translated: CASSLAASGGSFYEQYF.

The chain recombines TRBV5-5 with TRBJ2-3; a possible D gene is TRBD2 (5 bases). Germline V gene data show CDR1 as SGHKS and CDR2 as YYEKEE (reference sequence). This CDR3 is 16 amino acids long. V was shortened by 4 bases and J by 0 bases, with 15 bases between the two germline ends. DNA for the CDR3: TGTGCCAGCAGCAACCCCCTAACTAGAAGCACAGATACGCAGTATTTT. Residues: CASSNPLTRSTDTQYF.

The gene calls are TRBV4-3 and TRBJ2-3; TRBD1 agrees at 10 bases. V was clipped by 1 base and J by 6 bases; unmatched bases: 4. The CDR3 extends over 15 amino acids. Germline V gene data show CDR1 as LGHNA and CDR2 as YSLEER. The DNA of the CDR3 is TGCGCCAGCAGCCAAGCGGGACAGGGGTCGGATACGCAGTATTTT. It specifies CASSQAGQGSDTQYF.

The chain couples TRBV13 to TRBJ1-2, with D perhaps TRBD1 (6 bases). The CDR3 is 14 residues long. Trimming stripped 5 bases from V and 6 bases from J, with 16 bases between. The germline gives CDR1 PRHDT, CDR2 FYEKMQ (reference sequence). Here the CDR3 reads CASSSSRGVNGYTF. The DNA for the CDR3 is TGTGCCAGCAGCAGCTCGAGGGGGGTAAATGGCTACACCTTC.

The V call is TRBV4-1, the J call TRBJ1-6; 9 bases line up with TRBD1. Germline CDR1 is MGHRA and CDR2 is YSYEKL. The CDR3 runs to 15 residues. V shed 4 bases, J shed 10 bases, and the junction held 8 bases outside the gene matches. The CDR3 protein is CASSLTGQGWSPLHF. The CDR3 DNA sequence: TGCGCCAGCAGCCTCACGGGACAGGGTTGGTCACCCCTCCACTTT.

A remark on this clone: The junction differs from germline at one of its ends, possibly a read error. CDR3 sequence reads: CASSVGDMQYF. DNA of the CDR3: TGTGCCAGCAGCGTAGGAGATATGCAGTATTTT. The chain recombines TRBV9 with TRBJ2-3; D is unresolved. Germline lookup yields CDR1 SGDLS and CDR2 YYNGEE. The CDR3 spans 11 residues.

The chain has TRBV5-1 and TRBJ2-5, with D possibly being TRBD1 or TRBD2 (5 bases each). V dropped 1 base and J dropped 1 base, with 14 bases sitting between them. CDR3 length: 16 residues. CDR1 is SGHRS and CDR2 is YFSETQ in the germline V gene. The CDR3 protein is CASSLSQPGTQETQYF. The CDR3 bases are TGCGCCAGCAGCTTGAGCCAGCCTGGGACCCAAGAGACCCAGTACTTC.

This sequence joins TRBV28 and TRBJ1-6, with D perhaps matching TRBD1 (5 bases). The CDR3 extends over 15 amino acids. Trimming removed 6 bases from V and 9 bases from J, with 18 bases in between. The germline gives CDR1 MDHEN, CDR2 SYDVKM. In DNA form, the CDR3 reads TGTGCCAGCAGCCCCCCGACAGAGTACAGTTCACCCCTCCACTTT. The encoded protein is CASSPPTEYSSPLHF.

The chain carries TRBV7-9 and TRBJ1-4; D gene uncertain. V gave up 1 base and J gave up 8 bases, with 8 bases separating them. The CDR3 has 13 residues. Germline loops: CDR1 SEHNR, CDR2 FQNEAQ (reference sequence). CDR3 amino acids: CASSLVSGEKLFF. CDR3 DNA sequence: TGTGCCAGCAGCTTAGTCTCCGGGGAAAAACTGTTTTTT.

The chain links TRBV11-2 to TRBJ1-2; D gene unclear. The CDR3 sequence is 13 residues long. Deletions cut 1 base from V and 8 bases from J, with 11 bases between. Germline V lookup: CDR1 SGHAT, CDR2 FQNNGV. As DNA, the CDR3 is TGTGCCAGCAGCTTAGTGGGAGCGTCGGGCTACACCTTC. The encoded protein is CASSLVGASGYTF.

This chain connects TRBV5-1 to TRBJ2-5, with D perhaps matching TRBD1 (5 bases). Germline loops: CDR1 SGHRS, CDR2 YFSETQ. This CDR3 region has 13 residues. Trimming left V 7 bases short and J 2 bases short, with 12 bases between. CDR3 sequence reads: CASRLREQETQYF. The CDR3 nucleotides are TGCGCCAGCCGCCTCAGGGAACAAGAGACCCAGTACTTC.

This clone was found once. The chain couples TRBV7-2 to TRBJ1-4; D might be TRBD1 (6 bases). Germline loops: CDR1 SGHTA, CDR2 FQGNSA. Trimming took off 5 bases at V and 4 bases at J, with 11 bases between the two ends. The CDR3 is 14 amino acids. The CDR3 protein is CASSPDRFNEKLFF. As DNA, the CDR3 is TGTGCCAGCAGCCCGGACAGATTTAATGAAAAACTGTTTTTT.

This chain links TRBV11-3 with TRBJ2-7; D is uncertain. From germline, CDR1 is SGHNT and CDR2 YENEEA. V was pared by 3 bases and J by 6 bases, with 15 bases between. The CDR3 has 14 residues. In DNA, the CDR3 is TGTGCCAGCAGCTTTCGTATGTGCCCCACCGAGCAGTACTTC. Translating it yields CASSFRMCPTEQYF.